These 27 T cell receptor beta chains were sequenced from one sample in a study of cytomegalovirus exposure and HLA in healthy donors. Repertoires were generated with immunoSEQ multiplex PCR, while TCRdb's copy carries only in-frame clones and drops some. Of a few hundred thousand clones listed, around 90% are singletons. Sequenced: PBMCs. The receptors stem from a woman in her late teens or twenties in good health and CMV-seronegative.

J is TRBJ1-1 and V is TRBV5-1, with 8 positions matching TRBD1. V trimming: 4 bases; J trimming: 6 bases; junction bases outside the gene matches: 11. The germline CDR1 and CDR2 sequences are SGHRS and YFSETQ. The CDR3 spans 15 residues. The DNA for the CDR3 is TGCGCCAGCAGCGTGGACAGGGTGGGTTTGGCTGAAGCTTTCTTT. As protein: CASSVDRVGLAEAFF.

The gene calls are TRBV11-3 and TRBJ1-1; D possibly corresponds to TRBD1 (6 bases). The V gene's germline CDR1 is SGHNT and CDR2 YENEEA. The CDR3 has 13 residues. Trimming took 5 bases from V and 1 from J, leaving 8 bases between them. The CDR3 DNA reads as TGTGCCAGCAGCCTCAGGGGGAACACTGAAGCTTTCTTT. Amino acid sequence: CASSLRGNTEAFF.

The V call is TRBV7-2, the J call TRBJ2-3, with 10 bases lining up with TRBD2. This CDR3 spans 16 amino acids. The trim removed 1 base at V and 4 bases at J, leaving 5 bases unmatched. The germline V gene has CDR1 SGHTA and CDR2 FQGNSA. The CDR3 DNA is TGTGCCAGCAGCTTAGTCTCGAGCGGGGGGGCAGATACGCAGTATTTT. This translates into CASSLVSSGGADTQYF.

V usage is TRBV13 and J usage is TRBJ2-3; 10 nucleotides align to TRBD1. V was pared by 5 bases and J by 8 bases, with 7 bases of the junction left unmatched. The length of the CDR3 is 14 residues. Germline V gives CDR1 PRHDT, CDR2 FYEKMQ (reference sequence). The CDR3 is CASSRDRGQATQYF. The CDR3 DNA reads as TGTGCCAGCAGCCGGGACAGGGGTCAAGCTACGCAGTATTTT.

The rearrangement uses TRBV28 and TRBJ1-1, with 7 bases that match TRBD1. Germline trimming cut 6 bases from V and 1 base from J; bases unmatched to any gene: 2. The CDR3 is 13 amino acids. Germline V gives CDR1 MDHEN, CDR2 SYDVKM. The CDR3 reads CASRRDRNTEAFF. In DNA, the CDR3 is TGTGCCAGCAGACGGGACAGGAACACTGAAGCTTTCTTT.

The chain carries TRBV7-8 and TRBJ2-3, with TRBD2 as a possible D gene (6 bases). V was cut by 0 bases and J by 1 base, with 14 bases left in between. CDR1 is SGHVS, CDR2 FQNEAQ, per germline. The CDR3 has 17 amino acids. The CDR3 DNA reads TGTGCCAGCAGCTTAGCTCTGCGGGGTGGAGGCACAGATACGCAGTATTTT. It yields the protein CASSLALRGGGTDTQYF.

The J gene is TRBJ2-5, the V gene TRBV6-1; TRBD2 matches 11 bases. V lost 6 bases and J lost 4; bases outside the gene matches: 7. The CDR3 contains 15 residues. CDR1 and CDR2 from the germline V gene are MNHNS and SASEGT. This chain's CDR3 is CASRLTSGVGETQYF. CDR3 DNA sequence: TGTGCCAGCAGGCTGACTAGCGGGGTGGGAGAGACCCAGTACTTC.

J is TRBJ2-1 and V is TRBV12-5, with 9 bases fitting TRBD1. V lost 3 bases and J lost 0; bases outside the gene matches: 9. Germline loops: CDR1 LGHNT, CDR2 FRNRAP. This CDR3 region has 18 residues. The chain's CDR3 is CASGLHQQGAPSYNEQFF. The CDR3 DNA reads TGTGCTAGTGGTTTACACCAACAGGGGGCCCCCTCCTACAATGAGCAGTTCTTC.

The J gene is TRBJ1-5, the V gene TRBV6-5; 7 nucleotides agree with TRBD1. The CDR3 totals 15 residues. Trimming took 5 bases from V and 2 from J; bases not matched to a gene: 6. Germline lookup yields CDR1 MNHEY and CDR2 SVGAGI. The CDR3 region has the DNA TGTGCCAGCAGTAAAGGGGGCGCGGGCAATCAGCCCCAGCATTTT. Protein product: CASSKGGAGNQPQHF.

V gene TRBV2 combines with J gene TRBJ2-7; 7 bases are shared with TRBD2. From germline, CDR1 is SNHLY and CDR2 FYNNEI. CDR3 length equals 13 residues. Trimming cost V 4 bases and J 6 bases; bases outside gene matches: 6. CDR3 sequence (DNA): TGTGCCAGCAGTGCGGGGGGAGGGTCCGAGCAGTACGTC. Its protein product is CASSAGGGSEQYV.

The chain joins TRBV28 to TRBJ1-4; 7 positions match TRBD1. J gave up 5 bases and V 5 bases, and 8 bases lay outside the gene matches. CDR3 length: 15 residues. The V gene's germline CDR1 is MDHEN and CDR2 SYDVKM. CDR3 bases: TGTGCCAGCAGTCTCCGGGACAGCGGGAATGAAAAACTGTTTTTT. Encoded protein: CASSLRDSGNEKLFF.

This sequence joins TRBV6-6 and TRBJ1-2, with D possibly being TRBD1 (6 bases). V was pared by 6 bases and J by 13 bases, with 18 bases between. CDR1 is MNHNY, CDR2 SVGAGI, per germline (reference sequence). This CDR3 has 12 residues. The CDR3 spells CASSPGQPEITF. The CDR3 DNA follows: TGTGCCAGCAGCCCCGGACAGCCTGAAATCACCTTC.

This clone occurred once. The chain uses TRBV9 and TRBJ2-5; 7 bases map to TRBD1. Germline V gene lookup returns CDR1 SGDLS and CDR2 YYNGEE. V dropped 2 bases and J dropped 5; count of bases not matched to a gene: 12. The CDR3 totals 16 residues. CDR3 protein: CASSVGPQRGRETQYF. The CDR3 DNA sequence: TGTGCCAGCAGCGTCGGCCCGCAGAGGGGGCGCGAGACCCAGTACTTC.

The CDR3 sequence: CASSSGEKPSTDTQYF. CDR3 bases: TGTGCCAGCAGCTCCGGGGAGAAGCCTAGCACAGATACGCAGTATTTT. V usage is TRBV7-9 and J usage is TRBJ2-3; tentatively, D is TRBD2 (5 bases). V shed 4 bases and J shed 0 bases, with 14 bases lying between them. The CDR3 sequence is 16 residues long. The V gene's germline CDR1 is SEHNR and CDR2 FQNEAQ (reference sequence).

The genes are TRBV6-4 and TRBJ1-5; 8 bases are shared with TRBD1. Trimming removed 6 bases from V and 2 bases from J; junction bases left unmatched: 6. The CDR3 totals 15 residues. The germline gives CDR1 MRHNA, CDR2 SNTAGT. The DNA of the CDR3 is TGTGCCAGCAGCTTGACAGGGGAAGGCAATCAGCCCCAGCATTTT. It encodes CASSLTGEGNQPQHF.

This clone was counted once. This sequence joins TRBV6-5 and TRBJ2-2, with TRBD1 identical over 9 bases. Germline assignment: CDR1 MNHEY and CDR2 SVGAGI. The CDR3 covers 16 residues. V was pared by 2 bases and J by 3 bases, with 4 bases of the junction left unmatched. The CDR3 protein is CASSYEGTGHTGELFF. Written as DNA, the CDR3 is TGTGCCAGCAGTTACGAAGGGACAGGGCACACCGGGGAGCTGTTTTTT.

The V call is TRBV4-1, the J call TRBJ1-4; 8 nucleotides match TRBD1. This CDR3 spans 14 amino acids. CDR1 and CDR2 from the germline V gene are MGHRA and YSYEKL. V lost 6 bases and J lost 6; bases outside the gene matches: 6. Written as DNA, the CDR3 is TGCGCCAGCAGACTGACAGGGGCGGATGAAAAACTGTTTTTT. Its protein is CASRLTGADEKLFF.

The chain is built from TRBV5-4 and TRBJ2-1; the match to TRBD1 covers 8 bases. V shed 2 bases and J 5 bases; nucleotides not matched to a gene: 3. The CDR3 spans 14 residues. Germline V gene data show CDR1 as SGHNT and CDR2 as YYREEE (reference sequence). The DNA for the CDR3 is TGTGCCAGCAGCTTACGACAGGGGAACAATGAGCAGTTCTTC. Its translation is CASSLRQGNNEQFF.

The chain links TRBV6-5 to TRBJ2-1; TRBD2 aligns across 8 bases. After removal of 0 bases from V and 10 bases from J, the junction contained 8 bases not matched to a gene. CDR1 and CDR2 from the germline V gene are MNHEY and SVGAGI. CDR3 length: 15 residues. This CDR3 reads CASSYSGTRLQEQFF. The CDR3 coding sequence is TGTGCCAGCAGTTACTCCGGGACTAGACTTCAGGAGCAGTTCTTC.

V is TRBV28 and J is TRBJ1-4; TRBD1 matches at 8 bases. This CDR3 contains 16 residues. CDR1 is MDHEN and CDR2 is SYDVKM in the germline V gene. J lost 7 bases, V lost 10 bases, and 17 bases had no gene match. CDR3: CATQLSDRGAGEKLFF. CDR3 DNA: TGTGCCACCCAGTTATCTGACAGGGGCGCAGGTGAAAAACTGTTTTTT. Based on the CDR3 plus reference TRBV28 and TRBJ1-4, the full variable domain is DVKVTQSSRYLVKRTGEKVFLECVQDMDHENMFWYRQDPGLGLRLIYFSYDVKMKEKGDIPEGYSVSREKKERFSLILESASTNQTSMYLCATQLSDRGAGEKLFFGSGTQLSVL.

The V gene is TRBV30, the J gene TRBJ1-3; D remains ambiguous. Trimming took 2 bases from V and 0 from J, leaving 5 bases between them. Germline V gene lookup returns CDR1 GTSNPN and CDR2 SVGIG (reference sequence). The CDR3 is 13 residues long. This CDR3 reads CAWSPISGNTIYF. The CDR3 coding sequence is TGTGCCTGGAGTCCTATCTCTGGAAACACCATATATTTT.

This sequence joins TRBV28 and TRBJ2-5; no clear D gene. Germline CDR1 reads MDHEN; CDR2 reads SYDVKM. V gave up 2 bases and J gave up 3 bases, with 7 bases separating them. The CDR3 runs 13 residues. CDR3 sequence (DNA): TGTGCCAGCAGTTTAATAGCAGAAGAGACCCAGTACTTC. Protein sequence: CASSLIAEETQYF.

The count of this clone is one. V and J are TRBV14 and TRBJ2-1, with a tentative D call TRBD2 (7 bases). CDR3 size: 17 residues. Trimming removed 4 bases from V and 0 bases from J, with 16 bases in between. Germline lookup yields CDR1 SGHDN and CDR2 FVKESK. CDR3 nucleotides: TGTGCCAGCAGCCCCCTGGGGAGGGGGGGCTCCTACAATGAGCAGTTCTTC. As protein: CASSPLGRGGSYNEQFF.

This chain connects TRBV5-6 to TRBJ2-5; D is undetermined. Between the trimmed V and J ends, which lost 1 base and 0 bases, there was a span of 7 bases. This CDR3 comprises 14 residues. Germline V gene lookup returns CDR1 SGHDT and CDR2 YYEEEE. In DNA, the CDR3 is TGTGCCAGCAGCTTGAGCTATAACCAAGAGACCCAGTACTTC. As protein: CASSLSYNQETQYF.

The genes are TRBV11-3 and TRBJ2-3, with D possibly being TRBD2 (5 bases). The CDR3 spans 12 residues. The V end was cut by 5 bases, the J end by 2 bases, with 5 bases between. Germline CDR1 is SGHNT and CDR2 is YENEEA. The CDR3: CASSDYTDTQYF. DNA of the CDR3: TGTGCCAGCAGCGACTACACAGATACGCAGTATTTT.

The CDR3 protein is CASSQSGLASPYEQYF. In DNA form, the CDR3 reads TGCGCCAGCAGCCAATCAGGGCTAGCGTCCCCCTACGAGCAGTACTTC. The chain uses TRBV4-3 and TRBJ2-7; tentatively, D is TRBD2 (6 bases). Trimming stripped 2 bases from V and 2 bases from J, with 16 bases between. Germline V lookup: CDR1 LGHNA, CDR2 YSLEER. CDR3 length equals 16 residues.

The chain joins TRBV29-1 to TRBJ1-1, with TRBD1 as a possible D gene (5 bases). V was trimmed by 7 bases and J by 4 bases, leaving 13 bases between them. This CDR3 region has 12 residues. Per the germline V gene, CDR1 is SQVTM and CDR2 is ANQGSEA. The CDR3 spells CSGTRDFTEAFF. The DNA for the CDR3 is TGCAGCGGAACCAGGGATTTCACTGAAGCTTTCTTT. The variable domain in full, completed from reference TRBV29-1 and TRBJ1-1, reads SAVISQKPSRDICQRGTSLTIQCQVDSQVTMMFWYRQQPGQSLTLIATANQGSEATYESGFVIDKFPISRPNLTFSTLTVSNMSPEDSSIYLCSGTRDFTEAFFGQGTRLTVV.